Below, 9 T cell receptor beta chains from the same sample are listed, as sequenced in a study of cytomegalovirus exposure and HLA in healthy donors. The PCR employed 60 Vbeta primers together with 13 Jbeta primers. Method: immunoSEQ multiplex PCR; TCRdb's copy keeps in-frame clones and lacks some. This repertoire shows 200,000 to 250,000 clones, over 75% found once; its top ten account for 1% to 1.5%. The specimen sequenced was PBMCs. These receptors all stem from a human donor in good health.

The CDR3 loop is CASTTRTGGNSPLHF. CDR3 sequence (DNA): TGTGCCAGCACCACTCGGACAGGGGGCAATTCACCCCTCCACTTT. The chain couples TRBV2 to TRBJ1-6, with 11 positions matching TRBD1. The CDR3 runs to 15 residues. CDR1 is SNHLY, CDR2 FYNNEI, per germline. With V trimmed by 7 bases and J by 7 bases, 6 bases remained unmatched.

The CDR3 sequence is CASSLGGVNNQPQHF. The DNA for the CDR3 is TGTGCCAGCAGTTTAGGGGGGGTGAACAATCAGCCCCAGCATTTT. This rearrangement joins TRBV28 to TRBJ1-5, with D maybe TRBD1 (5 bases). Between the trimmed V and J ends, which lost 2 bases and 3 bases, there was a span of 11 bases. Germline V gives CDR1 MDHEN, CDR2 SYDVKM. The CDR3 covers 15 residues.

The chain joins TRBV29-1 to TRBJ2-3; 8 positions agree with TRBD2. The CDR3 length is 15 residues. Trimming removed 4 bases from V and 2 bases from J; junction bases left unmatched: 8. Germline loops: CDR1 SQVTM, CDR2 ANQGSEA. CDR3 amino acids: CSVASTSGITDTQYF. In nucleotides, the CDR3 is TGCAGCGTTGCTAGTACTAGCGGAATCACAGATACGCAGTATTTT.

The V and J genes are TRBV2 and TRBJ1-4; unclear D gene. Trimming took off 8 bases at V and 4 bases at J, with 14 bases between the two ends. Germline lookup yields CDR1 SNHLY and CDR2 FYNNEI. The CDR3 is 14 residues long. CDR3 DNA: TGTGCCAGCCAATTCTGGCACAGTAATGAAAAACTGTTTTTT. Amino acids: CASQFWHSNEKLFF.

The DNA of the CDR3 is TGTGCCAGCAGCGTAGCTACAGGGGAAGGAGAAAAACTGTTTTTT. This encodes CASSVATGEGEKLFF. The chain joins TRBV9 to TRBJ1-4, with TRBD1 matching over 7 bases. CDR3 length: 15 amino acids. V was pared by 0 bases and J by 8 bases, with 7 bases of the junction left unmatched. The germline gives CDR1 SGDLS, CDR2 YYNGEE.

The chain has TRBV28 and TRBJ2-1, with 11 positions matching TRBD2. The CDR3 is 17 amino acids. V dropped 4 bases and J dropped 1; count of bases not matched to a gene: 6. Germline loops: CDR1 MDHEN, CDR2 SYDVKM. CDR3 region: CASSSLIAGGSYNEQFF. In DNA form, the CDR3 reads TGTGCCAGCAGTTCCCTAATAGCGGGAGGGTCCTACAATGAGCAGTTCTTC.

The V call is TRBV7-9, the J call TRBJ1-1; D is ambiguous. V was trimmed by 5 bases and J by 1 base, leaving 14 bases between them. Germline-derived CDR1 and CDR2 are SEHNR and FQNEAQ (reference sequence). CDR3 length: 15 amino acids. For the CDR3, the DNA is TGTGCCAGCAGCCCCCGAGGCGAGTCGAACACTGAAGCTTTCTTT. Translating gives CASSPRGESNTEAFF.

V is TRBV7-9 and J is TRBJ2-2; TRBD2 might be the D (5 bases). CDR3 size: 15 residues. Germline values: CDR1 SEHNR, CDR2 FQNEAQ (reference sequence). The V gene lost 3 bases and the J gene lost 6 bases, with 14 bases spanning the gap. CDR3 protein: CASSFQPPGSGELFF. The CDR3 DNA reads TGTGCCAGCAGCTTCCAGCCCCCGGGATCCGGGGAGCTGTTTTTT.

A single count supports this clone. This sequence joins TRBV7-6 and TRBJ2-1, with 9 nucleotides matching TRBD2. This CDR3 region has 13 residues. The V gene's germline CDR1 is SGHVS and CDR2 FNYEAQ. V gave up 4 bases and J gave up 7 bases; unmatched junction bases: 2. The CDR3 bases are TGTGCCAGCAGCTCGGGACTAGCTAATGAGCAGTTCTTC. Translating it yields CASSSGLANEQFF.